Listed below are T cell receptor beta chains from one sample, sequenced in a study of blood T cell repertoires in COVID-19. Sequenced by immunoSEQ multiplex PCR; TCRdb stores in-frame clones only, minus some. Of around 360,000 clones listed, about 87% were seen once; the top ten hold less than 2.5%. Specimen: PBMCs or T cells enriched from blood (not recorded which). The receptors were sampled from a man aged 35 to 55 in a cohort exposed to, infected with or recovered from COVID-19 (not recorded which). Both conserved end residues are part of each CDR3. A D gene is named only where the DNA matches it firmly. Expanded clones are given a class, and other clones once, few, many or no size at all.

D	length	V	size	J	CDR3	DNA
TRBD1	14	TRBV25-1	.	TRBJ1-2	CASSEGTGYYGYTF	TGTGCCAGCAGTGAGGGGACAGGGTACTATGGCTACACCTTC
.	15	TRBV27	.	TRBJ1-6	CASSLSPNNNSPLHF	TGTGCCAGCAGTTTATCGCCGAACAATAATTCACCCCTCCACTTT
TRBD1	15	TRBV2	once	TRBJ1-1	CASSAPTGWITEAFF	TGTGCCAGCAGTGCACCGACAGGGTGGATTACTGAAGCTTTCTTT
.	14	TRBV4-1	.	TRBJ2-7	CASSQDGGLYEQYF	TGCGCCAGCAGCCAAGATGGAGGACTCTACGAGCAGTACTTC
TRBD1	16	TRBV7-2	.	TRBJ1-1	CASSLARDRGNTEAFF	TGTGCCAGCAGCTTAGCCCGGGACAGGGGAAACACTGAAGCTTTCTTT
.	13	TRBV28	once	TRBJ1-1	CASSPRVSTEAFF	TGTGCCAGCAGTCCCAGGGTTAGCACTGAAGCTTTCTTT
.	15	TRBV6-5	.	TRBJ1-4	CASSRRQPTNEKLFF	TGTGCCAGCAGTCGAAGACAGCCGACTAATGAAAAACTGTTTTTT
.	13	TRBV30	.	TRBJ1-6	CAWSLGDNSPLHF	TGTGCCTGGAGTCTAGGGGATAATTCACCCCTCCACTTT
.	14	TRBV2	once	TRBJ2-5	CASSEAVWEETQYF	TGTGCCAGCAGTGAAGCGGTCTGGGAGGAGACCCAGTACTTC
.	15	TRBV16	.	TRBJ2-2	CASSQSRVVTGELFF	TGTGCCAGCAGCCAATCGAGGGTAGTTACCGGGGAGCTGTTTTTT
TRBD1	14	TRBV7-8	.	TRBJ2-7	CASSLSRGNYEQYF	TGTGCCAGCAGCTTATCCAGGGGGAACTACGAGCAGTACTTC
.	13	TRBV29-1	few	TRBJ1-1	CSVERQPNTEAFF	TGCAGCGTTGAGAGGCAGCCGAACACTGAAGCTTTCTTT
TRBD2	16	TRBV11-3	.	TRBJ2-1	CASSFSSGVGYNEQFF	TGTGCCAGCAGCTTCTCTAGCGGGGTGGGCTACAATGAGCAGTTCTTC
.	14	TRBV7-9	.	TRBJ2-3	CASSSTPSSDTQYF	TGTGCCAGCAGCTCGACCCCCTCTAGTGATACGCAGTATTTT
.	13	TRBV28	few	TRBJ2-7	CASRYGGLYEQYF	TGTGCCAGCAGATATGGGGGGTTGTACGAGCAGTACTTC
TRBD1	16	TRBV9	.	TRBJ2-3	CASSVEGGSSTDTQYF	TGTGCCAGCAGCGTAGAAGGGGGCAGTAGCACAGATACGCAGTATTTT
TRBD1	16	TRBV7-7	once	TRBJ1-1	CASSSTGQEPNTEAFF	TGTGCCAGCAGCTCAACCGGACAGGAACCGAACACTGAAGCTTTCTTT
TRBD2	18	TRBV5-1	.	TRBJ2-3	CASSTGLAGGRGADTQYF	TGCGCCAGCAGCACGGGACTAGCGGGAGGCCGGGGGGCAGATACGCAGTATTTT
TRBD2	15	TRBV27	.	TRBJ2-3	CASSLRGRDTDTQYF	TGTGCCAGCAGTTTACGTGGGAGGGACACAGATACGCAGTATTTT
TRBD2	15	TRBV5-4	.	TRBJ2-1	CASSLRAGGSNEQFF	TGTGCCAGCAGCTTGCGAGCGGGAGGTAGCAATGAGCAGTTCTTC
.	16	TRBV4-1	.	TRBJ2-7	CASSQDVRGHSYEQYF	TGCGCCAGCAGCCAAGATGTGCGGGGGCACTCCTACGAGCAGTACTTC
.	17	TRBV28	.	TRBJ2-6	CASTPDQGRSGANVLTF	TGTGCCAGCACCCCAGACCAGGGCAGGTCTGGGGCCAACGTCCTGACTTTC
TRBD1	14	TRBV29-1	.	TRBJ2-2	CSGVTGMGTGELFF	TGCAGCGGCGTGACAGGGATGGGGACCGGGGAGCTGTTTTTT
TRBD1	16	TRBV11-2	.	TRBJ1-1	CASSLGAGQGISEAFF	TGTGCCAGCAGCTTAGGTGCAGGACAGGGGATCTCTGAAGCTTTCTTT
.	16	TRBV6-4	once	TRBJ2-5	CASKPRLGIFQETQYF	TGTGCCAGCAAGCCCCGACTAGGGATTTTCCAAGAGACCCAGTACTTC